This TCR beta chain is from a study of memory CD4+ T cells and cytomegalovirus serostatus. Overall study results and limits: CMV serostatus prediction reached median AUC roughly 0.95, or 0.91 with US-trained model.

Germline trimming cut 6 bases from V and 2 bases from J; bases unmatched to any gene: 7. Germline assignment: CDR1 MNHNS and CDR2 SASEGT. The length of the CDR3 is 15 residues. Methods used by the authors: Out-of-frame sequences were removed, leaving 2 million to 2.5 million distinct TCRbeta sequences. Method: immunoSEQ multiplex PCR; TCRdb's copy keeps in-frame clones and lacks some. The DNA gave D and trimming, while V, J and clone size come from that table. Found here are under 55,000 clones, more than 70% of them singletons; the top ten hold 1.5% to 2%. Single viable CD3+CD4+CD8-CD45RO+ cells were sorted as the memory CD4+ T cells. As regards this clone: Antigen: not known.

The chain couples TRBV6-1 to TRBJ2-5; 9 bases map to TRBD2. Sequenced input: memory CD4+ T cells from blood. The clonotype was recovered from an adult in good health and CMV-seropositive. CDR3 residues: CASRTTSGSQETQYF. The CDR3 nucleotides are TGTGCCAGCAGGACGACTAGCGGTTCACAAGAGACCCAGTACTTC.